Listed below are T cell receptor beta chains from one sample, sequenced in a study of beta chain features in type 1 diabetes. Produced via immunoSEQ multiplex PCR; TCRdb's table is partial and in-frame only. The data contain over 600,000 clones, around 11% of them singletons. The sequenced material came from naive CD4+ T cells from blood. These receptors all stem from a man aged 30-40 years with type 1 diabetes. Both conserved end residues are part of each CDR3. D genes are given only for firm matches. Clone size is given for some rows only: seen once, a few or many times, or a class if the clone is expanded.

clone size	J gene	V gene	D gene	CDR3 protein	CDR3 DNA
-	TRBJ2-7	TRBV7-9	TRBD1	CASSSTGSSYEQYF	TGTGCCAGCAGCTCGACAGGGTCCTCCTACGAGCAGTACTTC
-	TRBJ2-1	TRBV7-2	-	CASSRGYPSSYNEQFF	TGTGCCAGCAGCCGGGGCTACCCTAGCTCCTACAATGAGCAGTTCTTC
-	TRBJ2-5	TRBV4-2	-	CASSQDKVAQYF	TGTGCCAGCAGCCAAGATAAGGTAGCCCAGTACTTC
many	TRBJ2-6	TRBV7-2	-	CASSLGQAGANVLTF	TGTGCCAGCAGCTTAGGTCAGGCTGGGGCCAACGTCCTGACTTTC
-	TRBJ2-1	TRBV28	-	CASSQSAPNEQFF	TGTGCCAGCAGTCAATCCGCCCCCAATGAGCAGTTCTTC
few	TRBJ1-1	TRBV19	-	CASSIQGSTEAFF	TGTGCCAGTAGTATTCAGGGGAGCACTGAAGCTTTCTTT
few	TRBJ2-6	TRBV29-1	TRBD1	CSVSGQAWAGANVLTF	TGCAGCGTGTCGGGACAGGCTTGGGCTGGGGCCAACGTCCTGACTTTC
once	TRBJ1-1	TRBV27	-	CASSQSTNTEAFF	TGTGCCAGCAGCCAATCTACGAACACTGAAGCTTTCTTT
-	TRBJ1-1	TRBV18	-	CASSPTDPFAGAFF	TGTGCCAGCTCACCAACTGACCCCTTTGCAGGCGCTTTCTTT
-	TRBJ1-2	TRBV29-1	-	CSVGSGTFQNLNYGYTF	TGCAGCGTTGGGTCCGGGACCTTCCAAAACCTCAACTATGGCTACACCTTC
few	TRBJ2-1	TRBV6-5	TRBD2	CASSYSFSGTWFF	TGTGCCAGCAGTTACTCGTTTAGCGGGACATGGTTCTTC
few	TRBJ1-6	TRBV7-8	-	CASSGSGSPLHF	TGTGCCAGCAGCGGGAGTGGTTCGCCCCTCCACTTT
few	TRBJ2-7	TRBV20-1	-	CSSRGSEQYF	TGCAGTTCCAGGGGTTCCGAGCAGTACTTC
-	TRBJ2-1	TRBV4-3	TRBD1	CASSRNTGANGEQFF	TGCGCCAGCAGCCGAAATACAGGGGCAAACGGTGAGCAGTTCTTC
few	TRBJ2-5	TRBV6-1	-	CASTPNRETQYF	TGTGCCAGCACCCCGAACAGGGAGACCCAGTACTTC
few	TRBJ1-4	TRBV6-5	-	CASSLQFTNEKLFF	TGTGCCAGCAGTCTACAGTTTACTAATGAAAAACTGTTTTTT
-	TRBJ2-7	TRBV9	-	CASSVVGSSYEQYF	TGTGCCAGCAGCGTAGTGGGGAGCTCCTACGAGCAGTACTTC
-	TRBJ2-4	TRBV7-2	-	CASSLESGRNIQYF	TGTGCCAGCAGCTTAGAGTCCGGGAGAAACATTCAGTACTTC
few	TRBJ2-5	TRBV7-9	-	CASSPGGQVGETQYF	TGTGCCAGCAGCCCCGGGGGCCAGGTTGGAGAGACCCAGTACTTC
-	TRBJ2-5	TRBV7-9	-	CASSQPGETQYF	TGTGCCAGCAGCCAGCCAGGGGAGACCCAGTACTTC
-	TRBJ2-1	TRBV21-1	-	CASSNRARVAVSYNEQFF	TGTGCCAGCAGTAACCGTGCCCGAGTAGCGGTGTCCTACAATGAGCAGTTCTTC
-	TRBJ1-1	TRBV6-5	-	CASSYREVGEAFF	TGTGCCAGCAGTTACCGGGAGGTGGGTGAAGCTTTCTTT
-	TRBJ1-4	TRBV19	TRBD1	CASRDRYGQGYEKLFF	TGTGCCAGTAGAGACCGGTACGGACAGGGTTATGAAAAACTGTTTTTT
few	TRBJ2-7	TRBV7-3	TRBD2	CASSPTSGGYEQYF	TGTGCCAGCAGCCCGACTAGCGGGGGCTACGAGCAGTACTTC
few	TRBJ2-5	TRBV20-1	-	CSAREQDQYF	TGCAGTGCTAGGGAACAGGACCAGTACTTC
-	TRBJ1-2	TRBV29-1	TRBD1	CSVDRQGDGYTF	TGCAGCGTTGACCGACAGGGGGACGGCTACACCTTC
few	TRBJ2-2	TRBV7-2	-	CASSLAPPTGELFF	TGTGCCAGCAGCTTAGCCCCCCCCACCGGGGAGCTGTTTTTT
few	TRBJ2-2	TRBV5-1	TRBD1	CASIGTGNTGELFF	TGCGCCAGCATCGGGACAGGGAACACCGGGGAGCTGTTTTTT
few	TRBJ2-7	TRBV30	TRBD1	CAWSLTGSSYEQYF	TGTGCCTGGAGTCTGACAGGGAGCTCCTACGAGCAGTACTTC
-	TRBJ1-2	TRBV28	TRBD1	CASSLYRGPGDGYTF	TGTGCCAGCAGTCTCTACAGGGGACCGGGGGATGGCTACACCTTC
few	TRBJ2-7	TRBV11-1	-	CASSPSLLLDRANYEQYF	TGTGCCAGCAGCCCTTCTCTTCTTTTGGACCGCGCCAACTACGAGCAGTACTTC
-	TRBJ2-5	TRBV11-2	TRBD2	CASRPTGLAAVETQYF	TGTGCCAGCAGGCCTACGGGACTAGCGGCCGTGGAGACCCAGTACTTC
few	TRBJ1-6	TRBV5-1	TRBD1	CASSLGQGAVNSPLHF	TGCGCCAGCAGCTTGGGGCAGGGGGCAGTTAATTCACCCCTCCACTTT
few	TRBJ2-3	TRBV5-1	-	CASSPGTGRDTQYF	TGCGCCAGCAGCCCCGGGACCGGCCGCGATACGCAGTATTTT
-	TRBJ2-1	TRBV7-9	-	CASSSVNAGPSYNEQFF	TGTGCCAGCAGCTCCGTGAATGCAGGTCCATCCTACAATGAGCAGTTCTTC
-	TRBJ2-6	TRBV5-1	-	CASSLSAGANVLTF	TGCGCCAGCAGCTTAAGCGCTGGGGCCAACGTCCTGACTTTC
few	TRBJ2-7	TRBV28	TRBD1	CASYGNGAGGYEQYF	TGTGCCAGTTATGGTAACGGGGCAGGGGGTTACGAGCAGTACTTC
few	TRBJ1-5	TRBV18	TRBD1	CASSQTGQGDQPQHF	TGTGCCAGCTCACAAACGGGACAGGGAGATCAGCCCCAGCATTTT
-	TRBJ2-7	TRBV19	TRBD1	CASSIRESGTVTYEQYF	TGTGCCAGTAGTATTCGGGAATCCGGGACAGTAACCTACGAGCAGTACTTC
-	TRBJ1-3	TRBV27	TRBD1	CASSPWTGGISGNTIYF	TGTGCCAGCAGTCCCTGGACAGGGGGAATCTCTGGAAACACCATATATTTT
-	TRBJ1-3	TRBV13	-	CASSSQGSGNTIYF	TGTGCCAGCAGCTCACAGGGCTCTGGAAACACCATATATTTT
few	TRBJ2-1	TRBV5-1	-	CASSSGQVRDYNEQFF	TGCGCCAGCAGCTCGGGGCAGGTGAGGGATTACAATGAGCAGTTCTTC